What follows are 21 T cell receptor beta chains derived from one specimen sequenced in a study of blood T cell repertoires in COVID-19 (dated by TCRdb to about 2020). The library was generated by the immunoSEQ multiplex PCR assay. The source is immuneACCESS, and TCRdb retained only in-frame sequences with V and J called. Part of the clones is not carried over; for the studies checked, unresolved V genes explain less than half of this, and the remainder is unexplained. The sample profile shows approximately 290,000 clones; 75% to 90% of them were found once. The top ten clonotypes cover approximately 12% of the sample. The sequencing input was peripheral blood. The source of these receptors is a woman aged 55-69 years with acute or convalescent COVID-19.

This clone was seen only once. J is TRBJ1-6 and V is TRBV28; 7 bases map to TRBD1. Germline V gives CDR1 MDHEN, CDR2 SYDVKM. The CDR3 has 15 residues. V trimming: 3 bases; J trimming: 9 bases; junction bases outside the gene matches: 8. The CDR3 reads CASSFPRQGGSPLHF. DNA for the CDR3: TGTGCCAGCAGTTTCCCGAGACAGGGAGGTTCACCCCTCCACTTT.

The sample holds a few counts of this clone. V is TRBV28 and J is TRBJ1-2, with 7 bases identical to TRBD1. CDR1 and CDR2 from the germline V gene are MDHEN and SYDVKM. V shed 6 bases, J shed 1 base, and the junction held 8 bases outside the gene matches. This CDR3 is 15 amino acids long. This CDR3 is CASSRGTANNYGYTF. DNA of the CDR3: TGTGCCAGCAGCCGAGGGACAGCGAATAACTATGGCTACACCTTC.

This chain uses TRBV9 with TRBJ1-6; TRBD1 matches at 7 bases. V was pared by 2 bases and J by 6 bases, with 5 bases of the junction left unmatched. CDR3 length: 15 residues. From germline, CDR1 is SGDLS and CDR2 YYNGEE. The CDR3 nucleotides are TGTGCCAGCAGCGTGGGGGGACAGCCTAATTCACCCCTCCACTTT. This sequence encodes CASSVGGQPNSPLHF.

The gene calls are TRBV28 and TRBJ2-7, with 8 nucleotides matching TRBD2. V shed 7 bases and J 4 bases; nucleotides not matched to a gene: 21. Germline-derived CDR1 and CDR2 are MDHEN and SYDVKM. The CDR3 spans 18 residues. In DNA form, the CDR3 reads TGTGCCAGCACCGGGTTTCAGCCCGCTAGCGGGTCCCTTTACGAGCAGTACTTC. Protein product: CASTGFQPASGSLYEQYF.

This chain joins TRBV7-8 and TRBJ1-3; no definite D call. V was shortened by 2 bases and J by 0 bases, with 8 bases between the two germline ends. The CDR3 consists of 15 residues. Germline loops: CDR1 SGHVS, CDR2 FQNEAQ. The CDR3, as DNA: TGTGCCAGCAGCTTACCCTTCTCCTCTGGAAACACCATATATTTT. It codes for CASSLPFSSGNTIYF.

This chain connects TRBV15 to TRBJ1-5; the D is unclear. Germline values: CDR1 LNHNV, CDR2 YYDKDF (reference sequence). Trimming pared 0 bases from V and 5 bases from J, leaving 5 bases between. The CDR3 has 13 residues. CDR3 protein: CATSRDLYQPQHF. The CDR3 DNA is TGTGCCACCAGCAGAGATCTGTATCAGCCCCAGCATTTT.

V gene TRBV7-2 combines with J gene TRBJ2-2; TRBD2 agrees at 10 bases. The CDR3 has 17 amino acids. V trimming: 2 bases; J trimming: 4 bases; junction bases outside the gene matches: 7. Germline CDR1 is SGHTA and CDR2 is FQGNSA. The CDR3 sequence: CASSLSGGAVGTGELFF. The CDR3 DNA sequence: TGTGCCAGCAGCTTAAGCGGGGGGGCCGTGGGCACCGGGGAGCTGTTTTTT.

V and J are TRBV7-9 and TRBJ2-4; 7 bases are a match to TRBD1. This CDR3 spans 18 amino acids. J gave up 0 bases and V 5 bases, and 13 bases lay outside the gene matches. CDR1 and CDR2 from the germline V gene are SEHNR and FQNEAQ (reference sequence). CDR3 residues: CASSPGTVPPLAKNIQYF. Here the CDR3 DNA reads TGTGCCAGCAGCCCAGGGACAGTGCCACCGCTAGCCAAAAACATTCAGTACTTC. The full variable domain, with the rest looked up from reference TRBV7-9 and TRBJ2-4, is DTGVSQNPRHKITKRGQNVTFRCDPISEHNRLYWYRQTLGQGPEFLTYFQNEAQLEKSRLLSDRFSAERPKGSFSTLEIQRTEQGDSAMYLCASSPGTVPPLAKNIQYFGAGTRLSVL.

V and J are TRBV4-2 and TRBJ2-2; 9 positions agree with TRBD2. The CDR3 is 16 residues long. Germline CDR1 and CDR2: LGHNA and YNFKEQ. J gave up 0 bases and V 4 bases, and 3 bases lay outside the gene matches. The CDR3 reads CASSPGLASNTGELFF. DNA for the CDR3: TGTGCCAGCAGCCCAGGACTAGCGTCGAACACCGGGGAGCTGTTTTTT.

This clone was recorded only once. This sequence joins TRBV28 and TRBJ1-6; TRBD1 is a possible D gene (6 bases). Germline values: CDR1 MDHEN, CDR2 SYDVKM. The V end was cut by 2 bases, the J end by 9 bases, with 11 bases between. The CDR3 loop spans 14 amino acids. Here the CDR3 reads CASSLTQGGSPLHF. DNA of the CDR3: TGTGCCAGCAGTTTAACACAGGGTGGTTCACCCCTCCACTTT.

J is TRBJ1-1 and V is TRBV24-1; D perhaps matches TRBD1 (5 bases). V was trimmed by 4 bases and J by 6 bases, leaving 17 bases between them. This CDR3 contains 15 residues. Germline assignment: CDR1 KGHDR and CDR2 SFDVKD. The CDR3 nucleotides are TGTGCCACCAGTGACCCCCAGGGTGGGGAGGCTGAAGCTTTCTTT. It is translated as CATSDPQGGEAEAFF.

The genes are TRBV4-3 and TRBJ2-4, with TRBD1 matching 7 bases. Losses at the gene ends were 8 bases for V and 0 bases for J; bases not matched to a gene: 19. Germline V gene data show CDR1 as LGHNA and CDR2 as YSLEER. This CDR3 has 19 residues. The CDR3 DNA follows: TGCGCCAGCCACCTCCCCAAGACAGGGAAGACGATAGCCAAAAACATTCAGTACTTC. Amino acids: CASHLPKTGKTIAKNIQYF.

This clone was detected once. CDR3 residues: CASSLTGIIPMASYNEQFF. The CDR3 bases are TGTGCCAGCAGCCTGACAGGGATTATCCCTATGGCCTCCTACAATGAGCAGTTCTTC. This chain uses TRBV4-2 with TRBJ2-1; 7 bases fit TRBD1. This CDR3 contains 19 residues. With 4 bases clipped from V and 0 bases from J, the junction kept 15 bases outside the gene matches. Germline V gives CDR1 LGHNA, CDR2 YNFKEQ.

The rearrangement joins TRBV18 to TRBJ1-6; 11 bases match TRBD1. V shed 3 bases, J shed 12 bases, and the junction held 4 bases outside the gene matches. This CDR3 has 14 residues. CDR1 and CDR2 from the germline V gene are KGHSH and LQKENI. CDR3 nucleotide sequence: TGTGCCAGCTCACCTGGGACAGGGGGATTACCCCTCCACTTT. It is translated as CASSPGTGGLPLHF.

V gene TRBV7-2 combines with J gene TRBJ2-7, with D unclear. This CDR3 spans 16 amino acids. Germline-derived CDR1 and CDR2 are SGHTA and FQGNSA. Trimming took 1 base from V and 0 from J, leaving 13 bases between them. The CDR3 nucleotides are TGTGCCAGCAGCTTAGAACGGAGCCGGAGCTCCTACGAGCAGTACTTC. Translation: CASSLERSRSSYEQYF.

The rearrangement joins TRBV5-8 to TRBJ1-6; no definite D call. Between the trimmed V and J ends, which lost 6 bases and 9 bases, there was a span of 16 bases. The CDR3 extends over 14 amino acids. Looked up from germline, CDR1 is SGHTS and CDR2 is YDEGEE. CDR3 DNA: TGTGCCAGCACCTGGATCAGACAAGGTTCACCCCTCCACTTT. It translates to CASTWIRQGSPLHF. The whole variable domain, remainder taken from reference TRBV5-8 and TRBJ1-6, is EAGVTQSPTHLIKTRGQQATLRCSPISGHTSVYWYQQALGLGLQFLLWYDEGEERNRGNFPPRFSGRQFPNYSSELNVNALELEDSALYLCASTWIRQGSPLHFGNGTRLTVT.

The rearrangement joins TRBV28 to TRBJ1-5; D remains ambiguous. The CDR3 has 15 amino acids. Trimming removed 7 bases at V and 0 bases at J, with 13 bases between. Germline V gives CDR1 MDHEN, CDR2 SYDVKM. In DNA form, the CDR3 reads TGTGCCAGCACTACCGGTGACAATAGCAATCAGCCCCAGCATTTT. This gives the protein CASTTGDNSNQPQHF.

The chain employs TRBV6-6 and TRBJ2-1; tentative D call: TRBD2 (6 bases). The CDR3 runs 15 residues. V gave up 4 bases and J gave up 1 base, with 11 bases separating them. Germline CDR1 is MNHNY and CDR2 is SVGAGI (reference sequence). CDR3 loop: CASSSTGTSYNEQFF. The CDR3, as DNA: TGTGCCAGCAGTTCCACCGGGACTTCCTACAATGAGCAGTTCTTC.

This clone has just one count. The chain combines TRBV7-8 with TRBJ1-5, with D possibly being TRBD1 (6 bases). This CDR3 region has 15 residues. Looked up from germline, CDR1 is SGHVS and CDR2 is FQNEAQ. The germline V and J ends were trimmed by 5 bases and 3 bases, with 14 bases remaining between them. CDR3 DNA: TGTGCCAGCAGCGCGACAGGCTACGACAATCAGCCCCAGCATTTT. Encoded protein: CASSATGYDNQPQHF.

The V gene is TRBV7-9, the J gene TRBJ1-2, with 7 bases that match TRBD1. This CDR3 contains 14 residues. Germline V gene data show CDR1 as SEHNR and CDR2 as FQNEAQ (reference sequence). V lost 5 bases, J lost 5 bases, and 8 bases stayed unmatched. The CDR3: CASSGRDRSYGYTF. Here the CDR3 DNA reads TGTGCCAGCAGCGGACGGGACAGATCTTATGGCTACACCTTC.

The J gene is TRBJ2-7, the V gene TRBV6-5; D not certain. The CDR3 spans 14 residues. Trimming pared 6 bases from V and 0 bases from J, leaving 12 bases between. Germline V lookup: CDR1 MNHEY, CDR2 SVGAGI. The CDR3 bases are TGTGCCAGCAGGCAACGGCCAGGCTCCTACGAGCAGTACTTC. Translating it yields CASRQRPGSYEQYF.